This TCR beta chain emerged from a study of T cell responses to AZD1222 COVID-19 vaccine. A note on this clone: The antigen is not known.

Measured with immunoSEQ multiplex PCR; TCRdb has only the in-frame clones, and not every one. This repertoire shows just under 85,000 clones, roughly 90% found once; its top ten account for roughly 7.7%. Overall study results and limits: At baseline, just a handful of AZD1222 recipients tested seropositive. Unmutated variant regions reportedly attract nearly half of all spike-specific TCRs. The sample set comprised mostly white British donors with more females, and clonal diversity was possibly underestimated.

V shed 2 bases, J shed 8 bases, and the junction held 4 bases outside the gene matches. Per germline, CDR1 SEHNR and CDR2 FQNEAQ (reference sequence). The CDR3 is made up of 13 amino acids. V gene TRBV7-9 combines with J gene TRBJ1-1; 8 bases align to TRBD1. This sample comprised peripheral blood, obtained on day 0 of AZD1222 vaccination. The TCR sequence derives from an adult in good health. CDR3 bases: TGTGCCAGCAGCTTAAGGTCAGGGGGCGAAGCTTTCTTT. It encodes CASSLRSGGEAFF.